This TCR beta chain stems from a study of blood T cell repertoires in COVID-19. TCRdb's copy holds only in-frame clones and misses some; the assay was immunoSEQ multiplex PCR. The sample has about 110,000 clones, about 90% seen once. With V trimmed by 3 bases and J by 4 bases, 2 bases remained unmatched. CDR3 length: 13 residues. The TCR was taken from a human donor in a cohort sampled during active COVID-19. The chain joins TRBV12-3 or TRBV12-4 to TRBJ2-7, with 8 positions matching TRBD1. The source material was peripheral blood. CDR3 amino acids: CASSLGDRYEQYF. CDR3 DNA sequence: TGTGCCAGCAGTTTGGGGGACAGGTACGAGCAGTACTTC.